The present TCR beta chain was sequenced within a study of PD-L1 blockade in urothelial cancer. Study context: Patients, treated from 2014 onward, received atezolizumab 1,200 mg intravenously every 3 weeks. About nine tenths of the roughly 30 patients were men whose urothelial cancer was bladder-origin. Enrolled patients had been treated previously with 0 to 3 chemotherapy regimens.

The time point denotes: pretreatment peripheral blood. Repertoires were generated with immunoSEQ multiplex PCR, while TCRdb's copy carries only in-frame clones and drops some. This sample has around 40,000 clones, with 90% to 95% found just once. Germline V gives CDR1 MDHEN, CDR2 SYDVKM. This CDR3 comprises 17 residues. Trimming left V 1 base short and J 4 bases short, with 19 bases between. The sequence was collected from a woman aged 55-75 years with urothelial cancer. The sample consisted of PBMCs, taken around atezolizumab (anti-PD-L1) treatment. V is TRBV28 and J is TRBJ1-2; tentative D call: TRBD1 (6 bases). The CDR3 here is CASSLSQGLGGSYGYTF. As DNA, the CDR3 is TGTGCCAGCAGTTTATCGCAGGGGCTAGGGGGTAGCTATGGCTACACCTTC.